Sequencing of this T cell receptor beta chain was carried out in a study of vaccination and CD4 T cells after COVID-19. Study details: Stimulation of cells relied on overlapping spike peptides derived from SARS-CoV-2, HCoV-NL63, HCoV-OC43 and HCoV-229E. No peptide, an HIV-1 Nef pool, or a CEFX pool was what each control culture received.

Treatment reported: roughly ten-day PBMC culture with coronavirus spike peptide pools or control peptides (ViraFEST assay). Any prior SARS-CoV-2 infection was absent in healthy vaccine recipients, as negative nucleocapsid antibodies before and after vaccination showed. Sequence data for DNA of cultured CD4+ T cells were generated by the Oncomine TCR Beta short-read assay. Cultures of CD4+ T cells served as the source for extracting genomic DNA. TCRdb reprocessed the PCR reads via MiXCR and lists one record per CDR3 protein. The table shows roughly 28,000 distinct CDR3 sequences, with approximately 50% occurring only once. Worth noting for this clonotype: Antigen unknown.

This sequence originates from a human donor who received a COVID-19 vaccine. The sample in question was CD4+ T cells from blood, cultured in vitro, obtained before SARS-CoV-2 vaccination.

The CDR3 DNA sequence: TGTGCCTGGAGTGTCAGGACAGGGGGGATGGATAATTCACCCCTCCACTTT. Residues: CAWSVRTGGMDNSPLHF. V and J are TRBV30 and TRBJ1-6; 10 nucleotides align to TRBD1. J lost 5 bases, V lost 0 bases, and 7 bases had no gene match. Germline CDR1 and CDR2: GTSNPN and SVGIG (reference sequence). The CDR3 covers 17 residues.